The T cell receptor (beta chain) described here comes from a study of cytomegalovirus exposure and HLA in healthy donors. Regarding the study as a whole: A later analysis reportedly found that, within productive TCRs, an Asian-associated ancestry cluster had fewer N-insertions than the mean observed across the roughly 670 donors. Excluded were some V segments that proved indistinguishable, including TRBV6-2 and TRBV6-3. Sequencing had likely introduced a cluster of highly shared sequence variants as an artifact.

Worth noting for this clone: Its matching antigen is unknown.

V lost 5 bases and J 4 bases, leaving 17 bases between the germline ends. The CDR3 is made up of 15 amino acids. Germline CDR1 reads SGHTA; CDR2 reads FQGNSA. 13 Jbeta primers and 60 Vbeta primers were used for the PCR. TCRdb's copy holds only in-frame clones and misses some; the assay was immunoSEQ multiplex PCR. Of fewer than 200,000 clones listed, 71% are singletons. Sequencing was performed on PBMCs. This clonotype was obtained from a girl between 10 and 17 years old in good health and CMV-seronegative. This chain connects TRBV7-2 to TRBJ1-2, with D perhaps matching TRBD1 (6 bases). The CDR3 region has the DNA TGTGCCAGCAGCCCCTGGGACACCCAAGCCTATGGCTACACCTTC. The encoded protein is CASSPWDTQAYGYTF.